This paragraph covers one T cell receptor beta chain sequence. The sample comes from a study of Graves' ophthalmopathy and Graves' hyperthyroidism. Across the study: Peripheral blood collection took place at initial diagnosis, before any treatment.

PBMCs stemmed from around 9 ml of fresh peripheral blood. This CDR3 has 14 amino acids. V was trimmed by 8 bases and J by 5 bases, leaving 13 bases between them. Germline loops: CDR1 MNHNS, CDR2 SASEGT. The TCR beta CDR3 regions underwent amplification from RNA transcripts. First-round RT-PCR with HTBI primers preceded a second-round multiplex PCR. Via MiXCR, TCRdb re-called the multiplex PCR reads, giving one row per CDR3 protein. The sample gives about 170,000 distinct CDR3 sequences, over 35% of which show up once; under 6.5% is in the top ten. The chain uses TRBV6-1 and TRBJ1-6; a weak D match, TRBD1 (6 bases). The sequence derives from a woman between 40 and 55 years old with Graves' ophthalmopathy. The sequenced sample consisted of peripheral blood. This CDR3 is CASGTGHHNSPLHF. CDR3 nucleotides: TGTGCCAGCGGAACGGGACATCATAATTCACCCCTCCACTTT.